The sequence of this TCR beta chain was determined in a study of cytomegalovirus exposure and HLA in healthy donors. Study-wide results and limits: Most CMV-associated TCR beta chains were later found to appear HLA-restricted. With later analysis, a missense DCLRE1C variant became linked to TCR beta V- and J-gene trimming.

The PCR had 60 Vbeta and 13 Jbeta primers. Assay used: immunoSEQ multiplex PCR; TCRdb lists only in-frame clones, some missing. The sample contains around 19,000 clones, about 80% of which appear only once. V lost 7 bases, J lost 1 base, and 11 bases lay in between. This CDR3 spans 13 amino acids. Germline values: CDR1 MNHNY, CDR2 SVGAGI (reference sequence). Regarding this clone: Antigen specificity is unknown.

The sequencing sample was made of PBMCs. The genes are TRBV6-6 and TRBJ2-7, with TRBD2 as a possible D gene (7 bases). This receptor was obtained from a human donor in good health. CDR3 sequence reads: CASTRGASYEQYF. In DNA, the CDR3 is TGTGCCAGCACCCGGGGGGCGTCCTACGAGCAGTACTTC.